This TCR beta chain was identified in a study of T-cell reconstitution after alpha-beta-depleted transplantation in children. The CDR3 has 13 amino acids. Deletions cut 2 bases from V and 4 bases from J, with 8 bases between. Germline V gives CDR1 SGHTA, CDR2 FQGTGA. Findings of the study overall: Reports say that about two months after transplant, the alpha-beta T cells came out of several hundred graft clones that had expanded.

Unique molecular identifiers were built into the TCRbeta library. TCRdb called the PCR reads again in MiXCR, with one record for every CDR3 protein. The table records some 600,000 distinct CDR3 sequences, around 13% of them present only once. As regards this clonotype: As yet, its antigen is unknown.

This material consisted of PBMCs, mostly from graft donor cells, taken 360 days after TCRalphabeta/CD19-depleted stem cell transplant. The chain employs TRBV7-3 and TRBJ2-5; no firm D call. The sequence came from a male patient aged 10 to 17 who had a stem cell transplant for acute myeloid leukemia, so the T cells may come from the graft donor. CDR3 DNA sequence: TGTGCCAGCAGCTTAGGGCCAATAGAGACCCAGTACTTC. Encoded protein: CASSLGPIETQYF. Combining the CDR3 with reference TRBV7-3 and TRBJ2-5 gives the whole variable domain GAGVSQTPSNKVTEKGKYVELRCDPISGHTALYWYRQSLGQGPEFLIYFQGTGAADDSGLPNDRFFAVRPEGSVSTLKIQRTERGDSAVYLCASSLGPIETQYFGPGTRLLVL.